Sequencing of this T cell receptor beta chain was carried out in a study of PD-1 blockade in mismatch repair-deficient tumors. This clone came up once. Its antigen is unidentified. The TCR-sequenced patients were three responders to pembrolizumab. Profiled with immunoSEQ multiplex PCR; TCRdb holds only in-frame clones, not every one. Among roughly 130,000 clones listed, 88% were seen once. Overall study results and limits: Tumor-resident clones, often undetectable pretreatment in blood, expanded then contracted after pembrolizumab.

Germline CDR1 and CDR2: MGHDK and SYGVNS. J lost 6 bases, V lost 4 bases, and 8 bases had no gene match. This CDR3 is built from 15 residues. This TCR came from an adult with mismatch repair-deficient cancer. Sequences were derived from peripheral blood, sampled 72 weeks after starting pembrolizumab. This chain joins TRBV25-1 and TRBJ2-1, with 8 bases aligning to TRBD1. The CDR3 region is CASSGSRTGFNEQFF. For the CDR3, the DNA is TGTGCCAGCAGTGGATCGCGGACAGGGTTCAATGAGCAGTTCTTC.